Listed below are T cell receptor beta chains from one sample, sequenced in a study of shared clonotypes between healthy human individuals. The assay was immunoSEQ multiplex PCR, and TCRdb's table has in-frame clones only and misses some. The table records some 2 million clones, approximately 95% of them present only once. The sample consisted of naive CD8+ T cells sorted from blood. Source of these receptors: a man between 18 and 29 years old in good health. CDR3s include the opening cysteine and the closing phenylalanine or tryptophan. Fields, in order: V gene, clone size, J gene, D gene, CDR3 DNA, CDR3 protein. The D gene is left open where the match is weak. Clone sizes are given selectively: once, few, many, or a class where the clone is expanded.

v_call: TRBV25-1
clone_size: once
j_call: TRBJ1-1
d_call: -
cdr3_nt: TGTGCCAGCAGTGACCCCGGGGAAGGGAACACTGAAGCTTTCTTT
cdr3_aa: CASSDPGEGNTEAFF

v_call: TRBV6-1
clone_size: -
j_call: TRBJ1-3
d_call: TRBD1
cdr3_nt: TGTGCCAGCAGTGACCCGACAGGGTTTCTACACACCATATATTTT
cdr3_aa: CASSDPTGFLHTIYF

v_call: TRBV27
clone_size: -
j_call: TRBJ2-3
d_call: -
cdr3_nt: TGTGCCAGCAGTTTCATAGGTTCGGGGACAGATACGCAGTATTTT
cdr3_aa: CASSFIGSGTDTQYF

v_call: TRBV5-6
clone_size: -
j_call: TRBJ1-1
d_call: -
cdr3_nt: TGTGCCAGCAACAGGGTAAGAAACACTGAAGCTTTCTTT
cdr3_aa: CASNRVRNTEAFF

v_call: TRBV5-6
clone_size: -
j_call: TRBJ1-4
d_call: -
cdr3_nt: TGTGCCAGCAGCTTAGGTGCAACTAATGAAAAACTGTTTTTT
cdr3_aa: CASSLGATNEKLFF

v_call: TRBV28
clone_size: -
j_call: TRBJ2-3
d_call: TRBD1
cdr3_nt: TGTGCCAGCAGTTTCCGCAGGGGGTCTGGGAATACAGATACGCAGTATTTT
cdr3_aa: CASSFRRGSGNTDTQYF

v_call: TRBV13
clone_size: once
j_call: TRBJ2-5
d_call: TRBD1
cdr3_nt: TGTGCCAGCAGCTCGTCCGGGACAGGGGGCGCGGAGACCCAGTACTTC
cdr3_aa: CASSSSGTGGAETQYF

v_call: TRBV27
clone_size: -
j_call: TRBJ2-7
d_call: -
cdr3_nt: TGTGCCAGCAGTTTATCGTCGGCAGGGCCCTACGAGCAGTACTTC
cdr3_aa: CASSLSSAGPYEQYF

v_call: TRBV2
clone_size: -
j_call: TRBJ2-7
d_call: -
cdr3_nt: TGTGCCAGCAGTGATCTAGACAAGGCCTCCTACGAGCAGTACTTC
cdr3_aa: CASSDLDKASYEQYF

v_call: TRBV9
clone_size: -
j_call: TRBJ2-1
d_call: -
cdr3_nt: TGTGCCAGCAGCTTTTTAGCGGACTACAATGAGCAGTTCTTC
cdr3_aa: CASSFLADYNEQFF

v_call: TRBV29-1
clone_size: -
j_call: TRBJ1-2
d_call: -
cdr3_nt: TGCAGCGTTGAAGTGAGGGGCCTAGACCAGGGCTACACCTTC
cdr3_aa: CSVEVRGLDQGYTF

v_call: TRBV11-2
clone_size: -
j_call: TRBJ1-3
d_call: -
cdr3_nt: TGTGCCAGCAGCATTCCAGGAAACACCATATATTTT
cdr3_aa: CASSIPGNTIYF

v_call: TRBV19
clone_size: -
j_call: TRBJ1-5
d_call: TRBD1
cdr3_nt: TGTGCCAGTAGTCTCGGGACAGCCGACAATCAGCCCCAGCATTTT
cdr3_aa: CASSLGTADNQPQHF

v_call: TRBV9
clone_size: -
j_call: TRBJ2-7
d_call: -
cdr3_nt: TGTGCCAGCAGCTCATCCCGGGACTCAGCCGGCTACGAGCAGTACTTC
cdr3_aa: CASSSSRDSAGYEQYF

v_call: TRBV7-9
clone_size: -
j_call: TRBJ2-1
d_call: TRBD2
cdr3_nt: TGTGCCAGCAGCTTCGGGACTAGCGGGGTAAATGAGCAGTTCTTC
cdr3_aa: CASSFGTSGVNEQFF

v_call: TRBV27
clone_size: -
j_call: TRBJ2-7
d_call: TRBD2
cdr3_nt: TGTGCCAGCAGTTTACTTAGCGGGATTGTCGAGCAGTACTTC
cdr3_aa: CASSLLSGIVEQYF

v_call: TRBV6-6
clone_size: -
j_call: TRBJ2-7
d_call: -
cdr3_nt: TGTGCCACACCGTCGGCCCCGCTGGCCTCCTACGAGCAGTACTTC
cdr3_aa: CATPSAPLASYEQYF

v_call: TRBV7-8
clone_size: -
j_call: TRBJ2-6
d_call: TRBD1
cdr3_nt: TGTGCCAGCAGCTTAGTTGTTGGGGACAGTGCTTTCTCTGGGGCCAACGTCCTGACTTTC
cdr3_aa: CASSLVVGDSAFSGANVLTF

v_call: TRBV6-6
clone_size: -
j_call: TRBJ1-1
d_call: TRBD1
cdr3_nt: TGTGCCAGCAGTACCGACAGGGAGGGGAACACTGAAGCTTTCTTT
cdr3_aa: CASSTDREGNTEAFF

v_call: TRBV28
clone_size: once
j_call: TRBJ1-4
d_call: -
cdr3_nt: TGTGCCAGCGGGAGAGACGTTGAAAAACTGTTTTTT
cdr3_aa: CASGRDVEKLFF

v_call: TRBV27
clone_size: -
j_call: TRBJ2-7
d_call: -
cdr3_nt: TGTGCCAGCAGTCCGGCCGGGACAAGCTCCTACGAGCAGTACTTC
cdr3_aa: CASSPAGTSSYEQYF

v_call: TRBV29-1
clone_size: -
j_call: TRBJ2-3
d_call: TRBD2
cdr3_nt: TGCAGCGTTGGGGCTAGCGGGGGAACAGATACGCAGTATTTT
cdr3_aa: CSVGASGGTDTQYF

v_call: TRBV13
clone_size: -
j_call: TRBJ2-7
d_call: -
cdr3_nt: TGTGCCAGCAGCTTAGCCGGGACCTACGAGCAGTACTTC
cdr3_aa: CASSLAGTYEQYF

v_call: TRBV6-5
clone_size: -
j_call: TRBJ2-7
d_call: TRBD1
cdr3_nt: TGTGCCAGCAGTTACTCGACAGGGGAAAGGCCCTACGAGCAGTACTTC
cdr3_aa: CASSYSTGERPYEQYF

v_call: TRBV7-3
clone_size: -
j_call: TRBJ2-7
d_call: TRBD1
cdr3_nt: TGTGCCAGCAGCTTGACGACAGGGGTCGAGCAGTACTTC
cdr3_aa: CASSLTTGVEQYF

v_call: TRBV11-2
clone_size: -
j_call: TRBJ2-7
d_call: -
cdr3_nt: TGTGCCAGCAGCCCCTCCTGGAGGGGGCGCCCCTACGAGCAGTACTTC
cdr3_aa: CASSPSWRGRPYEQYF

v_call: TRBV27
clone_size: once
j_call: TRBJ2-3
d_call: -
cdr3_nt: TGTGCCAGCAGAAGAACAGATACGCAGTATTTT
cdr3_aa: CASRRTDTQYF

v_call: TRBV27
clone_size: -
j_call: TRBJ2-2
d_call: TRBD2
cdr3_nt: TGTGCCAGCAGTTTAAGCCCATTGACTCTAGCGGGGGGCACCGGGGAGCTGTTTTTT
cdr3_aa: CASSLSPLTLAGGTGELFF

v_call: TRBV27
clone_size: -
j_call: TRBJ2-5
d_call: -
cdr3_nt: TGTGCCAGCGGAATCGAGACCCAGTACTTC
cdr3_aa: CASGIETQYF

v_call: TRBV29-1
clone_size: -
j_call: TRBJ1-3
d_call: -
cdr3_nt: TGCAGCGTTGAGGAAACCTCTGGAAACACCATATATTTT
cdr3_aa: CSVEETSGNTIYF

v_call: TRBV27
clone_size: -
j_call: TRBJ1-5
d_call: -
cdr3_nt: TGTGCCAGCAGTTTTGGTACGGCCAAAAATCAGCCCCAGCATTTT
cdr3_aa: CASSFGTAKNQPQHF

v_call: TRBV5-6
clone_size: -
j_call: TRBJ2-2
d_call: TRBD2
cdr3_nt: TGTGCCAGCAGCTTTTGGTCTAGCGGGGAAACCGGGGAGCTGTTTTTT
cdr3_aa: CASSFWSSGETGELFF

v_call: TRBV7-9
clone_size: -
j_call: TRBJ1-4
d_call: -
cdr3_nt: TGTGCCAGCAGCACCGTGATTGCAACTAATGAAAAACTGTTTTTT
cdr3_aa: CASSTVIATNEKLFF

v_call: TRBV29-1
clone_size: -
j_call: TRBJ2-2
d_call: TRBD1
cdr3_nt: TGCAGCGTTGAAGGGACAGGGTACACCGGGGAGCTGTTTTTT
cdr3_aa: CSVEGTGYTGELFF

v_call: TRBV27
clone_size: few
j_call: TRBJ1-3
d_call: TRBD1
cdr3_nt: TGTGCCAGCAGTCTCTCAGGGGGTGGAAACACCATATATTTT
cdr3_aa: CASSLSGGGNTIYF

v_call: TRBV7-9
clone_size: -
j_call: TRBJ2-7
d_call: -
cdr3_nt: TGTGCCAGCAGCTGGGGACGGAACGAGCAGTACTTC
cdr3_aa: CASSWGRNEQYF

v_call: TRBV27
clone_size: -
j_call: TRBJ1-2
d_call: -
cdr3_nt: TGTGCCAGCAGTTTCGCTCCTCTAAATGGCTACACCTTC
cdr3_aa: CASSFAPLNGYTF